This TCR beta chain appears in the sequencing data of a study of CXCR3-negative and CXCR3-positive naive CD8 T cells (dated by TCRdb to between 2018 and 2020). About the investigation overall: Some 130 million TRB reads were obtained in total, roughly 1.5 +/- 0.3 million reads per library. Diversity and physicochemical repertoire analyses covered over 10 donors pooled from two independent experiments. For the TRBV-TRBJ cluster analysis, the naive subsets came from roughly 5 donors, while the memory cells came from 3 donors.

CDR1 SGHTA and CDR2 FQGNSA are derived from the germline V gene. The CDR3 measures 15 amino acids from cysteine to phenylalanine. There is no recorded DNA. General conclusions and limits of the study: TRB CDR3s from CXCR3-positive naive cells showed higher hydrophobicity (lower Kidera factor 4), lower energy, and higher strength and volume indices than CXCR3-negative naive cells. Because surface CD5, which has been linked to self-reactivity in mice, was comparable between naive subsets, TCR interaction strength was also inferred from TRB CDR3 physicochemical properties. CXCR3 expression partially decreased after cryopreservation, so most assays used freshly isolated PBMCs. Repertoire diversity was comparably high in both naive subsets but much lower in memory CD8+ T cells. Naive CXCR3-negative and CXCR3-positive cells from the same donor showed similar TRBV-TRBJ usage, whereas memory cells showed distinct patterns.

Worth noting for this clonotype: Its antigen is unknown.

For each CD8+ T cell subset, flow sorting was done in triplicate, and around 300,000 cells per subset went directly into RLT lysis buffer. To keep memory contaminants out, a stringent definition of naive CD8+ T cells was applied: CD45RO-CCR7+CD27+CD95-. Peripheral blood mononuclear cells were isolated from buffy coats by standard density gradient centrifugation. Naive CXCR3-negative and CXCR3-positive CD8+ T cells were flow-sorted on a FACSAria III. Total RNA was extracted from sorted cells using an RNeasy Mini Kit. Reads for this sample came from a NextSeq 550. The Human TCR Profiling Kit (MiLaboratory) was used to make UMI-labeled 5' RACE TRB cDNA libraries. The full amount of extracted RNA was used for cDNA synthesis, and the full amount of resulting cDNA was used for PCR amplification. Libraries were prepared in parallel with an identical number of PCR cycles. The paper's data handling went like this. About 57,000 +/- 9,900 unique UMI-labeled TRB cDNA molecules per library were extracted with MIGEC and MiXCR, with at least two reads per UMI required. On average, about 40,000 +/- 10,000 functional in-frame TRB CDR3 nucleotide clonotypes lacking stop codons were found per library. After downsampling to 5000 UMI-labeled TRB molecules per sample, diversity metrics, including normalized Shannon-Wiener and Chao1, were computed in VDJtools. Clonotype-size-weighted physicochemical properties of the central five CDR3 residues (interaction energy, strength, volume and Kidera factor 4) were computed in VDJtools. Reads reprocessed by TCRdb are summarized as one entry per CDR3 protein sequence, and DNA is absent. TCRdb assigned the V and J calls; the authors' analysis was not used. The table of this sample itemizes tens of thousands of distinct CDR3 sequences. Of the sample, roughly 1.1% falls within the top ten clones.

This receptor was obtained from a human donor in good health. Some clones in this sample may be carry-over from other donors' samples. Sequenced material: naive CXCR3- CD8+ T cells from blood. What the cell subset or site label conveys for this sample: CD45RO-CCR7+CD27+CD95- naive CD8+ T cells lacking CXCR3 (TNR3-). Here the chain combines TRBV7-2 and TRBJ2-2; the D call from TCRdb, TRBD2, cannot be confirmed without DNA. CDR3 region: CASSRGTSGTGELFF.